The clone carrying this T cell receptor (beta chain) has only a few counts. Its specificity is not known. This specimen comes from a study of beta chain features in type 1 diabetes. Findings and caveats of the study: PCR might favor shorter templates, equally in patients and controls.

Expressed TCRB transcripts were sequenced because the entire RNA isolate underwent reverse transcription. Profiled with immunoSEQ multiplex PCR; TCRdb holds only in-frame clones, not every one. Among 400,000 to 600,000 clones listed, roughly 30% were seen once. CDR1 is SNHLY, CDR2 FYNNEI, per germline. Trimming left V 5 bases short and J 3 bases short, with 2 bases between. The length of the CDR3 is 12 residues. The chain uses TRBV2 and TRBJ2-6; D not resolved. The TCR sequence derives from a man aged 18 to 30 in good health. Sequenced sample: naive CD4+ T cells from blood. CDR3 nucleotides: TGTGCCAGCAGTCGTGGGGCCAACGTCCTGACTTTC. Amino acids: CASSRGANVLTF.